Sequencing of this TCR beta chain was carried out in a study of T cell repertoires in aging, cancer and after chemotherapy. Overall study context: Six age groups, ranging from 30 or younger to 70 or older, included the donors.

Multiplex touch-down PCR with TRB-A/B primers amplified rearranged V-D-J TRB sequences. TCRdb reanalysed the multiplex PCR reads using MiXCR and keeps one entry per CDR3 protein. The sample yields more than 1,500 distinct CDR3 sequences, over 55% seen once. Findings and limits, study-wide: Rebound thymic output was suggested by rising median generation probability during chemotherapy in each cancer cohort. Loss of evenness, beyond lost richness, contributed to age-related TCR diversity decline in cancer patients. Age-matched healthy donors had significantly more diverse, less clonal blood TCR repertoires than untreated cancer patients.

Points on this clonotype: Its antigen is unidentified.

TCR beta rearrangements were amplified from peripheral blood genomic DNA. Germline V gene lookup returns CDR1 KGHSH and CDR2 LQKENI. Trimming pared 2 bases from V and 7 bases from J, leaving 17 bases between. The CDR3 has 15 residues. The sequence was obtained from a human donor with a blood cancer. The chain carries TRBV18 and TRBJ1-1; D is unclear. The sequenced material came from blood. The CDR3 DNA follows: TGTGCCAGCTCACCAAGCTTCAGGTCCGGCTATGAAGCTTTCTTT. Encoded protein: CASSPSFRSGYEAFF. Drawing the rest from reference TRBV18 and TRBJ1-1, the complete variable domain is NAGVMQNPRHLVRRRGQEARLRCSPMKGHSHVYWYRQLPEEGLKFMVYLQKENIIDESGMPKERFSAEFPKEGPSILRIQQVVRGDSAAYFCASSPSFRSGYEAFFGQGTRLTVV.